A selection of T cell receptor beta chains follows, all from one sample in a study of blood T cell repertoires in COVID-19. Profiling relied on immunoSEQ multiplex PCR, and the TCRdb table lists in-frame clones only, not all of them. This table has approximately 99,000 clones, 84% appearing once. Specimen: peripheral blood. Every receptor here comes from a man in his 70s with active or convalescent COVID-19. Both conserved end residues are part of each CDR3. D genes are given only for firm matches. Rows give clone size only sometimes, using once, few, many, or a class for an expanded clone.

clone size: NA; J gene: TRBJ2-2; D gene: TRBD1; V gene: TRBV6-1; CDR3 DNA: TGTGCCAGCAGTGAGGGACAGATGAACACCGGGGAGCTGTTTTTT; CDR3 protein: CASSEGQMNTGELFF
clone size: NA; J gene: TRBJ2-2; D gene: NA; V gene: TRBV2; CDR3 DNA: TGTGCCAGCAGGGGACAAACCAACACCGGGGAGCTGTTTTTT; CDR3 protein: CASRGQTNTGELFF
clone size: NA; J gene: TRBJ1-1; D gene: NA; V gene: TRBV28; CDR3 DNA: TGTGCCAGCAGTTTAAGGGGCCAAGGGGCTGAAGCTTTCTTT; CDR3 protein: CASSLRGQGAEAFF
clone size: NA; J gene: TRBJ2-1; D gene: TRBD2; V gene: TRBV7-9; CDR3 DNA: TGTGCCAGCAGCTCGGGACTAGCTGAGCAGTTCTTC; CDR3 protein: CASSSGLAEQFF
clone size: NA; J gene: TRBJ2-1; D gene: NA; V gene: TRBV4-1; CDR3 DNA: TGCGCCAGCAGCCAAGATGGACGGGGGGCCTCCTACAATGAGCAGTTCTTC; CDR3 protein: CASSQDGRGASYNEQFF
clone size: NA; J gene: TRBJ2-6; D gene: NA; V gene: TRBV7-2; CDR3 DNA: TGTGCCAGCACCCTTATTGGGGGCGCAACTGGGGCCAACGTCCTGACTTTC; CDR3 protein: CASTLIGGATGANVLTF
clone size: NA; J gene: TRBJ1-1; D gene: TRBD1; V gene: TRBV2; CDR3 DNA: TGTGCCAGCAGTGATCTCGGTAGGGGGCGAACGGAAGCTTTCTTT; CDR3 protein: CASSDLGRGRTEAFF
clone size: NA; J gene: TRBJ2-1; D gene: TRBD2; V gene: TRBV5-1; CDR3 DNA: TGCGCCAGCAGCTTACTAGCGGGGGTAAGCTCCTACAATGAGCAGTTCTTC; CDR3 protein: CASSLLAGVSSYNEQFF
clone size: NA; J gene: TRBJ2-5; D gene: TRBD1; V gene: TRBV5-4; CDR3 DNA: TGTGCCAGCAGCTCTGGACAGGGATTGGGCGTTGTCCAAGAGACCCAGTACTTC; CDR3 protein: CASSSGQGLGVVQETQYF
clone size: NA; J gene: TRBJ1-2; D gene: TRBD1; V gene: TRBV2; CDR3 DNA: TGTGCCAGCAGAGCCTCCGGGACAGGGGGCGACTATGGCTACACCTTC; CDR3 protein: CASRASGTGGDYGYTF
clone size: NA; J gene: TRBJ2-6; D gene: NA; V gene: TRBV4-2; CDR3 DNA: TGTGCCAGCAGCCAAGACTGGGCGGGGGCATCAGATGGGGCCAACGTCCTGACTTTC; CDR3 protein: CASSQDWAGASDGANVLTF
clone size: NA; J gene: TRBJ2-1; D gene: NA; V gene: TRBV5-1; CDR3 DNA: TGCGCCAGCAGCTTCCTTGCGGGGCACAATGAGCAGTTCTTC; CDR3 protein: CASSFLAGHNEQFF
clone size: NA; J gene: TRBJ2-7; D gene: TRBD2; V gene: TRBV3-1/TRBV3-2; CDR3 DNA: TGTGCCAGCAGCCAAGATAGGGCTAGCGGGGGGACCAGCGAGCAGTACTTC; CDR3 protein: CASSQDRASGGTSEQYF
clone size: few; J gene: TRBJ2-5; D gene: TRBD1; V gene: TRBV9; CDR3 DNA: TGTGCCAGCAGCGGGGGACAGGGGGCATGGGAGACCCAGTACTTC; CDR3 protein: CASSGGQGAWETQYF
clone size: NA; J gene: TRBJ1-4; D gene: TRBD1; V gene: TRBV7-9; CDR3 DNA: TGTGCCAGCAGCTTAGCGCGAGGGGGCGGTGAAAAACTGTTTTTT; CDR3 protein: CASSLARGGGEKLFF
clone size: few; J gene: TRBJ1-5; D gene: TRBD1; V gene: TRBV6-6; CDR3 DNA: TGTGCCAGCAGGCACAGGGGGGGAGAGCCCCAGCATTTT; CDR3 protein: CASRHRGGEPQHF
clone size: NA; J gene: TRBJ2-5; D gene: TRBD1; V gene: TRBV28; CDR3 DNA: TGTGCCAGCAGTATCCCCGGACAGGGGGAAGAGACCCAGTACTTC; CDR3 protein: CASSIPGQGEETQYF
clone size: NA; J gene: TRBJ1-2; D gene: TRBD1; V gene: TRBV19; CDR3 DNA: TGTGCCAGTAGTGACGTCGGGACAGGGAACTATGGCTACACCTTC; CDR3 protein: CASSDVGTGNYGYTF
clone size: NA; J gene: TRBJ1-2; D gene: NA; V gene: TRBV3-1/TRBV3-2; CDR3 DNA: TGTGCCAGCAGCCAAGCACGAGTCCCTGGGGGCGGCTATGGCTACACCTTC; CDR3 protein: CASSQARVPGGGYGYTF
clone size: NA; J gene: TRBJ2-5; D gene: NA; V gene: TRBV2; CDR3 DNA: TGTGCCAGCAGAGCCCTAGTTGGAGTGGAGACCCAGTACTTC; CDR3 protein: CASRALVGVETQYF
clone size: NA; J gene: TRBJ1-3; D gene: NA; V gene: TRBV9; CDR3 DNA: TGTGCCAGCAGCCCAGGCTTCGGGACTTCCGGAAACACCATATATTTT; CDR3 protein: CASSPGFGTSGNTIYF
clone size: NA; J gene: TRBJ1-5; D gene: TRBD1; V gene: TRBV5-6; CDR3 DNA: TGTGCCAGCAGCTCAGTTGGAGGGGGCACGAGCAATCAGCCCCAGCATTTT; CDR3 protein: CASSSVGGGTSNQPQHF
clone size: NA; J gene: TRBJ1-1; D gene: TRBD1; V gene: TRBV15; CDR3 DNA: TGTGCCACCAGCAGAGATGGGACAGGGAAGAACACTGAAGCTTTCTTT; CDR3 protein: CATSRDGTGKNTEAFF
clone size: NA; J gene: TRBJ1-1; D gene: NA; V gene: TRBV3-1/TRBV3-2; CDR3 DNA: TGTGCCAGCAGCCAAACTCGGGGGGGCACTGAAGCTTTCTTT; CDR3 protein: CASSQTRGGTEAFF
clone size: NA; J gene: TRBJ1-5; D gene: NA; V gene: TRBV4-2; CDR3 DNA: TGTGCCAGCAGCCACTCTAGCAATCAGCCCCAGCATTTT; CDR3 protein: CASSHSSNQPQHF
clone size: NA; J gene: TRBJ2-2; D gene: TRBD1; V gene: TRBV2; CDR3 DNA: TGTGCCAGCGAGAGATCACCGGGACAGGGCGCCGGGGAGCTGTTTTTT; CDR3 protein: CASERSPGQGAGELFF
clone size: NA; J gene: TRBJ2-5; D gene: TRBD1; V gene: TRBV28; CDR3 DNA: TGTGCCAGCAGTTTATCTTGGACAGGGGGAGAGACCCAGTACTTC; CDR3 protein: CASSLSWTGGETQYF
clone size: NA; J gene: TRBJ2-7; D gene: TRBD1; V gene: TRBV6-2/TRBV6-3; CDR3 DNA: TGTGCCAGCAGTTCTTGGGGGACAGCCTCATCCTACGAGCAGTACTTC; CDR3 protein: CASSSWGTASSYEQYF
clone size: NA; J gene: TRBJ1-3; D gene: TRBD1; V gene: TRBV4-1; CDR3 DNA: TGCGCCAGCAGCCAAAATACAGGGGGCGTTGGTGGAAACACCATATATTTT; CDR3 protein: CASSQNTGGVGGNTIYF
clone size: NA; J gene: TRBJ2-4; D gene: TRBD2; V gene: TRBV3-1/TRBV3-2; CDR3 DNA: TGTGCCAGCAGCCAAACCGGGGAGGGTATAGCCAAAAACATTCAGTACTTC; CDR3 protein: CASSQTGEGIAKNIQYF
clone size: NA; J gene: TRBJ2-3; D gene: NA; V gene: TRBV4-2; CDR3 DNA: TGTGCCAGCACCCCTAGAACGGGGGATACGCAGTATTTT; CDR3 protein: CASTPRTGDTQYF
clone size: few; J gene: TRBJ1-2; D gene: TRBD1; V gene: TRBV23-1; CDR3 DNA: TGCGCCAGCAGTCACAAAACCCACGAGGTAGGACAGGGGTATGGCTACACCTTC; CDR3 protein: CASSHKTHEVGQGYGYTF
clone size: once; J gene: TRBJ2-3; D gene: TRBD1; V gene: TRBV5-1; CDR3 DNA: TGCGCCAGCAGCCCCGGGACAGGGACCCCAGATACGCAGTATTTT; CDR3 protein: CASSPGTGTPDTQYF
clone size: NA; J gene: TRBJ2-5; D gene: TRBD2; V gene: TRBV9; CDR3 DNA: TGTGCCAGCAGCGTACAGGGACTAGCGGGAGAGACCCAGTACTTC; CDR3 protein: CASSVQGLAGETQYF
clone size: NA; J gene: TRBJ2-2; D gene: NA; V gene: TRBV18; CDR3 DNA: TGTGCCAGCTCAGCAGGGGATATCGGGGAGCTGTTTTTT; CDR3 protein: CASSAGDIGELFF
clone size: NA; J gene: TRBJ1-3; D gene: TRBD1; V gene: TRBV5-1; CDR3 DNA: TGCGCCAGCAGCTTGGGCGACAGGGTAGCGGGAAACACCATATATTTT; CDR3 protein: CASSLGDRVAGNTIYF
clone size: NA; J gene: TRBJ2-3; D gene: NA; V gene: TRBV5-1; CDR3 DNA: TGCGCCAGCAGCTTGGGGACAGCCACAGATACGCAGTATTTT; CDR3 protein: CASSLGTATDTQYF
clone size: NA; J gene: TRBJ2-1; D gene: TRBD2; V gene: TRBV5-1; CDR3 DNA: TGCGCCAGCAGCTTGGGTAGCGGGGGGCCGTACAATGAGCAGTTCTTC; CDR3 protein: CASSLGSGGPYNEQFF
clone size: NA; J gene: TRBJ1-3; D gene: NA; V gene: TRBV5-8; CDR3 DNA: TGTGCCAGCAGCTTTCATGCGGCCTCCTCTGGAAACACCATATATTTT; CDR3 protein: CASSFHAASSGNTIYF
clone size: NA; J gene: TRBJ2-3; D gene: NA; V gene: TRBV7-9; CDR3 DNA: TGTGCCAGCAGCTTTTTAGGGAGGAGCACAGATACGCAGTATTTT; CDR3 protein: CASSFLGRSTDTQYF
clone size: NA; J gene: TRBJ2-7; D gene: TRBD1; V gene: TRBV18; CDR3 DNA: TGTGCCAGCTCTCTGGACAGGGTAGTCTACGAGCAGTACTTC; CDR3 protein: CASSLDRVVYEQYF
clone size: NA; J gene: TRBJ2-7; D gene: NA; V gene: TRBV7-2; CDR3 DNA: TGTGCCAGCAGCTTTAAATACGAGCAGTACTTC; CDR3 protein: CASSFKYEQYF
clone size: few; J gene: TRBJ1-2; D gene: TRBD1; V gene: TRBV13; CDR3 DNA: TGTGCCAGCAGCCTGGGGAGGCAGGGGGGTGATGGCTACACCTTC; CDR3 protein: CASSLGRQGGDGYTF
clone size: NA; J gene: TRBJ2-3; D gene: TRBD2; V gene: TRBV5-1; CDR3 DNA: TGCGCCAGCAGCTTGTTTGAAGTCGGGGGGGCCTCCGATACGCAGTATTTT; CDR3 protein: CASSLFEVGGASDTQYF
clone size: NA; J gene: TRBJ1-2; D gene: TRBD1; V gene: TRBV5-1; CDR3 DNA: TGCGCCAGCAGCTTGGGGACAGGGGTCTATGGCTACACCTTC; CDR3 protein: CASSLGTGVYGYTF
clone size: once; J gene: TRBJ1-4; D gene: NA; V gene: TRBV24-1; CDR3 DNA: TGTGCCACCAGTGATTTGACCCCAGGGTCCCTCAATGAAAAACTGTTTTTT; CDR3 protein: CATSDLTPGSLNEKLFF
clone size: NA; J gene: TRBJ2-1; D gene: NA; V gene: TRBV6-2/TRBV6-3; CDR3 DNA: TGTGCCAGCAGTTATTTGGGGGGGCCGAGGAATGAGCAGTTCTTC; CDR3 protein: CASSYLGGPRNEQFF
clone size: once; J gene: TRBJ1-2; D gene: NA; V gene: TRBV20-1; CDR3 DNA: TGCAGTATCTTATATGGCTACACCTTC; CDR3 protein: CSILYGYTF
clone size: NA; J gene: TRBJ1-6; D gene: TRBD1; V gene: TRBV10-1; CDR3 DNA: TGCGCCAGCAGTGAGCCAAGACAGGGTGTCTCCTATAATTCACCCCTCCACTTT; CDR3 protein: CASSEPRQGVSYNSPLHF
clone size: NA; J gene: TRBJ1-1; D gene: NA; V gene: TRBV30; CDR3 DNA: TGTGCCTGGGTGGGGCAGATGAACACTGAAGCTTTCTTT; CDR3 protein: CAWVGQMNTEAFF
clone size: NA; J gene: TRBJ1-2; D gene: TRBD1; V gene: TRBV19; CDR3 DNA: TGTGCCAGTAGTTCACCCGGACAGGGGAATGGCTACACCTTC; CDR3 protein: CASSSPGQGNGYTF
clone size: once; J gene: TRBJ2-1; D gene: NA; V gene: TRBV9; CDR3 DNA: TGTGCCAGCAGCGTAGGAGTTTCCAATGAGCAGTTCTTC; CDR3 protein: CASSVGVSNEQFF
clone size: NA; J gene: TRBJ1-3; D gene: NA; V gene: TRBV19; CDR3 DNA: TGTGCCAGTACCCCGAGACAGAGCTCTGGAAACACCATATATTTT; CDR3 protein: CASTPRQSSGNTIYF
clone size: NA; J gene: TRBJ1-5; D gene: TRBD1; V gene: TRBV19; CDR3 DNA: TGTGCCAGTAGAAAACAGGGGTTAGAGCCCCAGCATTTT; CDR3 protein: CASRKQGLEPQHF
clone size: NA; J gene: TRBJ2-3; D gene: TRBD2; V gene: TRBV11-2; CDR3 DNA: TGTGCCAGCAGCTCCCCCCGCGGGGGGGGCGGCACAGATACGCAGTATTTT; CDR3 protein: CASSSPRGGGGTDTQYF
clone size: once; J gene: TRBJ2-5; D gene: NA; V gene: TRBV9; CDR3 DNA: TGTGCCAGCAGCACAAACACAGGGAAAGAGACCCAGTACTTC; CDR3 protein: CASSTNTGKETQYF
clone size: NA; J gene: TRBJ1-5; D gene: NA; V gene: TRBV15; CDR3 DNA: TGTGCCACCAGCAGAGACGGTCAGCCCCAGCATTTT; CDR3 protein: CATSRDGQPQHF
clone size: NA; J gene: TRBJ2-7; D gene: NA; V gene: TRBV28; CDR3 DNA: TGTGCCAGCAGTCCTCACCAAGATCGAGGCGAGCAGTACTTC; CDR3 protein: CASSPHQDRGEQYF
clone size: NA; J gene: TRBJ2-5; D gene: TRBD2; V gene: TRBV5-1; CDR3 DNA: TGCGCCAGCAGCTTGGCCCCGGGACTAGGGGTTGAGACCCAGTACTTC; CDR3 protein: CASSLAPGLGVETQYF